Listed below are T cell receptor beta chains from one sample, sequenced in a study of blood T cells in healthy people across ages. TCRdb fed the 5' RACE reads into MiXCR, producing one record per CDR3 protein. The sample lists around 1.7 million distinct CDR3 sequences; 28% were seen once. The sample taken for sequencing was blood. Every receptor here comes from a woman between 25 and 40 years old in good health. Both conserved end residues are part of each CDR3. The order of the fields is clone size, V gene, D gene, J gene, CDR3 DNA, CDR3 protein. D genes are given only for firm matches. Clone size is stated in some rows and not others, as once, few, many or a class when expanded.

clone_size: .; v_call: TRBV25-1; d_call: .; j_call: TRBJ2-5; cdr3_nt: TGTGCCAGCAGTGAATACGAGGAGGGCCAAGAGACCCAGTACTTC; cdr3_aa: CASSEYEEGQETQYF
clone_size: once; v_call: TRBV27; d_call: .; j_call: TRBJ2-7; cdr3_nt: TGTGCCAGCAGTGGTTCGGGTTCTCATTACGAGCAGTACTTC; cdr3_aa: CASSGSGSHYEQYF
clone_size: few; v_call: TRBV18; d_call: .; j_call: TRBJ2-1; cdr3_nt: TGTGCCAGCTCACCAGGTCCCGAGGCTGGTGAGCAGTTCTTC; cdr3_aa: CASSPGPEAGEQFF
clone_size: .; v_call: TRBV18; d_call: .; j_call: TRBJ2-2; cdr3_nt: TGTGCCAGCTCATCGCTTACAGGGACCACCGGGGAGCTGTTTTTT; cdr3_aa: CASSSLTGTTGELFF
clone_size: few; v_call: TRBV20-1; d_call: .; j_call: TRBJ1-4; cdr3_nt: TGCAGTGCTAGTCGGGGAGCCGTGAGTGAAAAACTGTTTTTT; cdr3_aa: CSASRGAVSEKLFF
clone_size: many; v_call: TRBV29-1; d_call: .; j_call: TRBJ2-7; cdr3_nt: TGCAGCGTTGGGGCCTACGAGCAGTACTTC; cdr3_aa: CSVGAYEQYF
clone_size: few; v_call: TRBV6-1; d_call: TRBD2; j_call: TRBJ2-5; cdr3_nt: TGTGCCAGCAGCCGAGACGGGGCTAGCGGGGGTCCGCCGAGAGGAGAGACCCAGTACTTC; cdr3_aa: CASSRDGASGGPPRGETQYF
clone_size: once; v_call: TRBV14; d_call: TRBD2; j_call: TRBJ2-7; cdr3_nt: TGTGCCAGCAGCCAAGTAACGCGGGAGGAGCAGTACTTC; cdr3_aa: CASSQVTREEQYF
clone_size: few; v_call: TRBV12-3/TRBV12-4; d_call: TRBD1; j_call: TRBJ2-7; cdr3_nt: TGTGCCAGCAGTAACAGGGGCCACTACGAGCAGTACTTC; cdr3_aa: CASSNRGHYEQYF
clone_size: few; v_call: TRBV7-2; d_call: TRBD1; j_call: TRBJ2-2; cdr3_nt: TGTGCCAGCAGCTTACACAGGGGTTCCACCGGGGAGCTGTTTTTT; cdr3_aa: CASSLHRGSTGELFF
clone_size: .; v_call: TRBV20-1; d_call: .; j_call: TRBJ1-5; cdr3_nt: TGCAGTGCTGTCGACCTAGGGCGTAATAGCAATCAGCCCCAGCATTTT; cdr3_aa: CSAVDLGRNSNQPQHF
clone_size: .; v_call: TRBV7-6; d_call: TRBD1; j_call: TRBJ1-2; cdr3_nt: TGTGCCAGCAGCTCCCAGACAGGGATTAACTATGACTACACCTTC; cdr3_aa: CASSSQTGINYDYTF
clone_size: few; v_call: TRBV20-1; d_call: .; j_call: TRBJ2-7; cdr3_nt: TGCAGTGCTTCTAACGACTTGAACTACGAGCAGTACTTC; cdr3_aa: CSASNDLNYEQYF
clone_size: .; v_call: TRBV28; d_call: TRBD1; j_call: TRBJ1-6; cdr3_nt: TGTGCCAGCAGTTTAGAGCCCGGGACAGACCTCTCCTATAATTCACCCCTCCACTTT; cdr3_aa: CASSLEPGTDLSYNSPLHF
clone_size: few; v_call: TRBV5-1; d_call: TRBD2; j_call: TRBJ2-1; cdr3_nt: TGCGCCAGCAGCCCTCTAGCGGGAGGCCGCATCCAGCAGTTCTTC; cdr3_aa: CASSPLAGGRIQQFF
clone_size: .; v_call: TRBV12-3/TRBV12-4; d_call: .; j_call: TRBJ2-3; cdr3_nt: TGTGCCAACAAAGCGAGGGGGTTCACAGATACGCAGTATTTT; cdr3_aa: CANKARGFTDTQYF
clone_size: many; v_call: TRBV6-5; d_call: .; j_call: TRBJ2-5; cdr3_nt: TGTGCCAGCAGCCCCGTCCCCGGGACACAAGAGACCCAGTACTTC; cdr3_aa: CASSPVPGTQETQYF
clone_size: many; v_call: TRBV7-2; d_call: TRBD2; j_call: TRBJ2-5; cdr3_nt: TGTGCCAGCAGCTTAGCATTTTTGTCGGCTAGCGGCCGTACCCAGTACTTC; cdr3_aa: CASSLAFLSASGRTQYF
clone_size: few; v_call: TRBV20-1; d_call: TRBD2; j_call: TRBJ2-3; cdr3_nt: TGCAGTGCGGATCTAGCGGGAGCGGCCCCTGATACGCAGTATTTT; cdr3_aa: CSADLAGAAPDTQYF
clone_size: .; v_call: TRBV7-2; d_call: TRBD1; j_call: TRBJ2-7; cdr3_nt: TGTGCCAGCAACAACTCACAGGGGTACTACGAGCAGTACTTC; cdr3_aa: CASNNSQGYYEQYF
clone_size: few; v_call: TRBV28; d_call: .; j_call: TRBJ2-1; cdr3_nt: TGTGCCAGCAGTTTATCGTCCTATGCCCCCAGTGAGCAGTTCTTC; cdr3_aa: CASSLSSYAPSEQFF
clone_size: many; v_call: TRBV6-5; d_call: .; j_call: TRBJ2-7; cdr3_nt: TGTGCCATAGGACGGGCCCACTATGAGCAGTACTTC; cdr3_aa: CAIGRAHYEQYF
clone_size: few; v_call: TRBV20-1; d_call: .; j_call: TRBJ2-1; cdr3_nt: TGCAGTGTTCGGACTAATGAGCAGTTCTTC; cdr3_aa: CSVRTNEQFF
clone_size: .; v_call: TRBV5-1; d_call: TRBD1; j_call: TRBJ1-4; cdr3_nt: TGCGCCAGCAGCTTGGACCCGGGACAGGGAAATGAAAAACTGTTTTTT; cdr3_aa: CASSLDPGQGNEKLFF
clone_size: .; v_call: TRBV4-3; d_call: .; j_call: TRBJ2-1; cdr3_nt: TGCGCCAGCAGCCAAGATAATAGTAGGCTATCCTCCTACAATGAGCAGTTCTTC; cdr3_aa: CASSQDNSRLSSYNEQFF
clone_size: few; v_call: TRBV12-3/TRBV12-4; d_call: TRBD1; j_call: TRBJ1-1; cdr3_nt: TGTGCCGGCACCAAGACAGGGTATGGCACTGAAGCTTTCTTT; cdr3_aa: CAGTKTGYGTEAFF
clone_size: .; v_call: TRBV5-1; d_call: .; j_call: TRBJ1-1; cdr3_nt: TGCGCCAGCAGCGACTCCTCCTACGAAGCTTTCTTT; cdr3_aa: CASSDSSYEAFF
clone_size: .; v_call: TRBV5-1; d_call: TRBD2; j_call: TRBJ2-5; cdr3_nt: TGCGCCAGCACCGTGGCTAGCGGGAGCCGGGAGACCCAGTACTTC; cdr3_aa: CASTVASGSRETQYF
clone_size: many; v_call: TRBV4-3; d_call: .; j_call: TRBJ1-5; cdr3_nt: TGCGCCAGCAGCCAAGATCGCTCCTATCAGCCCCAGCATTTT; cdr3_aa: CASSQDRSYQPQHF
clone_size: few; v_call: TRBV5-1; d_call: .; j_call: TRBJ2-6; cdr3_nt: TGCGCCAGCAGCTTGGCTGGGGCCAACATCCTGACTTTC; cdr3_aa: CASSLAGANILTF
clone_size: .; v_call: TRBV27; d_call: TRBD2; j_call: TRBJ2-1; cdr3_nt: TGTGCCAGCAGTATAAGCGGGGAATACAATGAGCAGTTCTTC; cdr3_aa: CASSISGEYNEQFF
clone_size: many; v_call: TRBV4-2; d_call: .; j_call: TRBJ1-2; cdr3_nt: TGTGCCAGCAGCCCAGAGGGTGGCTATGGCTACACCTTC; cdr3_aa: CASSPEGGYGYTF
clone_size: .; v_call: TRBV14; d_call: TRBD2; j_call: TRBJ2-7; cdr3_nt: TGTGCCAGCAGTGGGACTAGCGGGAATATCTACGAGCAGTACTTC; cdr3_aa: CASSGTSGNIYEQYF
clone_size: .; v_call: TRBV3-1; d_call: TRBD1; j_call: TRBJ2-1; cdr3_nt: TGTGCCAGCAGCCACGGGACAGGCCCTTATGAGCAGTTCTTC; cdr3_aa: CASSHGTGPYEQFF
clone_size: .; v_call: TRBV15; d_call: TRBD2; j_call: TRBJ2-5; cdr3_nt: TGTGCCACCAGCAGAGAATCCCCGCTCCGGCGGGAGGGGGAGACCCAGTACTTC; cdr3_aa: CATSRESPLRREGETQYF
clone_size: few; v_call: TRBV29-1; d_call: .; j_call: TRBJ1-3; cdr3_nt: TGCAGCGTTCTCTCAGGGGCTGGAAACACCATATATTTT; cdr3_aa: CSVLSGAGNTIYF
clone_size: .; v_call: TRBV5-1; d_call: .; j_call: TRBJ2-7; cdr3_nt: TGCGCCAGCAGCAGTAGAGGGGCCTATGGGGGGAAGGCCTACGAGCAGTACTTC; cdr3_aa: CASSSRGAYGGKAYEQYF
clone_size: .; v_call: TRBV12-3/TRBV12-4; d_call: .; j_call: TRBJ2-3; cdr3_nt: TGTGCCAGCACCCTGAGACGAAGCACAGATACGCAGTATTTT; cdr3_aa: CASTLRRSTDTQYF
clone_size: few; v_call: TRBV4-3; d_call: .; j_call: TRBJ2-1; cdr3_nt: TGCGCCAGCAGCCAAGATGAAGGGGTCAATGAGCAGTTCTTC; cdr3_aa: CASSQDEGVNEQFF
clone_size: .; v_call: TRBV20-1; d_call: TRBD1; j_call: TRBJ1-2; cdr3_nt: TGCAGTGCTAGACAAACAGGGGCTTACACCTTC; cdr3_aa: CSARQTGAYTF
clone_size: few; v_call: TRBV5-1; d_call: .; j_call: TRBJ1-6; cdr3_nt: TGCGCCAGCAGCCCAACCCGTGGACGAAATTCACCCCTCCACTTT; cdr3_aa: CASSPTRGRNSPLHF
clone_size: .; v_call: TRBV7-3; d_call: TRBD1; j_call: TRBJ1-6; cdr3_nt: TGTGCCATACAGGGGTGGAATTCACCCCTCCACTTT; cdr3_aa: CAIQGWNSPLHF
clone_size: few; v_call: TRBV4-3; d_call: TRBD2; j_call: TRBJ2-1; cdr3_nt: TGCGCCAGCAGCCCTCGGGGGCTAGCGGGACCCTACAATGAGCAGTTCTTC; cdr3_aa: CASSPRGLAGPYNEQFF
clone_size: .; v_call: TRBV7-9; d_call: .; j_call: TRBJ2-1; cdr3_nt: TGTGCCACCCATGGGGCAAGCTCCAATGAGCAGTTCTTC; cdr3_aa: CATHGASSNEQFF
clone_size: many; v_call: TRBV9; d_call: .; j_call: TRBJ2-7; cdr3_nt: TGTGCCAGCAGCGTAGCCGGGCAGCCCTCGGACGAGCAGTACTTC; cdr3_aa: CASSVAGQPSDEQYF
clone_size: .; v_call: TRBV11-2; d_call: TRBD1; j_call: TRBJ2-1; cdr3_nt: TGTGCCAGCAGCGCCAGGGACAGGGACGATGAGCAGTTCTTC; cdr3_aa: CASSARDRDDEQFF
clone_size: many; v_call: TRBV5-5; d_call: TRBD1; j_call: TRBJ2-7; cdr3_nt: TGTGCCAGCAGCCACAGGGGCGTGGAGTACGAGCAGTACTTC; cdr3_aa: CASSHRGVEYEQYF
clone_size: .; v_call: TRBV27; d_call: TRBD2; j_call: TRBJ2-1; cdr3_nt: TGTGCCAGCAGTTTAGCGGGAGCGCAAGCAAATGAGCAGTTCTTC; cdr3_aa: CASSLAGAQANEQFF
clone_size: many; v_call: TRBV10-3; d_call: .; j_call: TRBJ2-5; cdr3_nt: TGTGCCATCAGTGAGTCCTCGGGAGACGAGACCCAGTACTTC; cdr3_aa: CAISESSGDETQYF
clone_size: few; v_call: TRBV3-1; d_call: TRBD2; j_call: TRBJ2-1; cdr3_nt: TGTGCCAGCAGCCAAGAAAGCGGGGGTCCCTTACGGCAGTTCTTC; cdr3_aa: CASSQESGGPLRQFF
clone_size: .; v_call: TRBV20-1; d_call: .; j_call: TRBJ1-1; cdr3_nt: TGCAGTGCCATGTACGCCGGGGCCAGGGTGACTGAAGCTTTCTTT; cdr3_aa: CSAMYAGARVTEAFF
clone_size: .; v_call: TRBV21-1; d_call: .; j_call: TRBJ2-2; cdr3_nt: TGTGCCAGCAAGGTGAGCTGGCGGGCGGACACCGGGGAGCTGTTTTTT; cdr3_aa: CASKVSWRADTGELFF
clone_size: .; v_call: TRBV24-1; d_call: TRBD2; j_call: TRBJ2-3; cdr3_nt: TGTGCCACCAGTGACAGTTCTAGCGGTCCCACAGATACGCAGTATTTT; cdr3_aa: CATSDSSSGPTDTQYF
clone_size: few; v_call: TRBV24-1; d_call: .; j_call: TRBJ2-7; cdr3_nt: TGTGCCACCAGTGGGGGGACGCCACCCTACGAGCAGTACTTC; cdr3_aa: CATSGGTPPYEQYF
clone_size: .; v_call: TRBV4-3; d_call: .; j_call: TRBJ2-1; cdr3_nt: TGCGCCAGCAGCCAAGATCAGGGGAGCTCCTACAATGAGCAGTTCTTC; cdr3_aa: CASSQDQGSSYNEQFF
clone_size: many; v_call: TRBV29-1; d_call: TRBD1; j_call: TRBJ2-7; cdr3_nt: TGCAGCGTTGAAGACTCTGGGACAGGGGGAAACTCCTACGAGCAGTACTTC; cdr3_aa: CSVEDSGTGGNSYEQYF
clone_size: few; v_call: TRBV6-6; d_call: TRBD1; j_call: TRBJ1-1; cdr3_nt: TGTGCCAGCAGTTACGAAGGGGGCCGCACTGAAGCTTTCTTT; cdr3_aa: CASSYEGGRTEAFF
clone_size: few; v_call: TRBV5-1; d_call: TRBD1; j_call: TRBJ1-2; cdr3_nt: TGCGCCAGCAGAGGGGACAGAAACTATGGCTACACCTTC; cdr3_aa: CASRGDRNYGYTF